Listed here are 3 T cell receptor beta chains from one sample, sequenced in a study of shared clonotypes between healthy human individuals. Method: immunoSEQ multiplex PCR; TCRdb's copy keeps in-frame clones and lacks some. The table lists roughly 2.2 million clones, 92% of them singletons, with 0.37% in the top ten. Sequenced: naive CD4+ T cells from PBMCs. The subset denotes: CD45RA+ positively selected. The receptors were gathered from a man aged 18 to 29 in good health. Some clones in this sample may be carry-over from other donors' samples.

CDR3 bases: TGTGCCAGCAGCTTAGTCCTCGGGGGTTCGTTCACAGATACGCAGTATTTT. This gives the protein CASSLVLGGSFTDTQYF. The chain has TRBV7-9 and TRBJ2-3; TRBD2 is a possible D gene (6 bases). The CDR3 contains 17 residues. The V gene lost 1 base and the J gene lost 2 bases, with 16 bases spanning the gap. Per germline, CDR1 SEHNR and CDR2 FQNEAQ (reference sequence). The entire variable domain, with the rest obtained from reference TRBV7-9 and TRBJ2-3, is as follows: DTGVSQNPRHKITKRGQNVTFRCDPISEHNRLYWYRQTLGQGPEFLTYFQNEAQLEKSRLLSDRFSAERPKGSFSTLEIQRTEQGDSAMYLCASSLVLGGSFTDTQYFGPGTRLTVL.

The J gene is TRBJ1-4, the V gene TRBV6-5, with D unclear. V was clipped by 8 bases and J by 0 bases, with 4 bases between them. The CDR3 has 12 amino acids. Germline-derived CDR1 and CDR2 are MNHEY and SVGAGI. CDR3 residues: CASGPTNEKLFF. The CDR3 coding sequence is TGTGCCAGCGGTCCAACTAATGAAAAACTGTTTTTT.

The V call is TRBV7-9, the J call TRBJ2-6; a weak D match, TRBD2 (5 bases). Between the trimmed V and J ends, which lost 6 bases and 0 bases, there was a span of 18 bases. This CDR3 is built from 18 residues. Germline-derived CDR1 and CDR2 are SEHNR and FQNEAQ (reference sequence). The CDR3 DNA sequence: TGTGCCAGCAGACCCCCCCTCAGCGGCCGCTCTGGGGCCAACGTCCTGACTTTC. Its protein is CASRPPLSGRSGANVLTF.